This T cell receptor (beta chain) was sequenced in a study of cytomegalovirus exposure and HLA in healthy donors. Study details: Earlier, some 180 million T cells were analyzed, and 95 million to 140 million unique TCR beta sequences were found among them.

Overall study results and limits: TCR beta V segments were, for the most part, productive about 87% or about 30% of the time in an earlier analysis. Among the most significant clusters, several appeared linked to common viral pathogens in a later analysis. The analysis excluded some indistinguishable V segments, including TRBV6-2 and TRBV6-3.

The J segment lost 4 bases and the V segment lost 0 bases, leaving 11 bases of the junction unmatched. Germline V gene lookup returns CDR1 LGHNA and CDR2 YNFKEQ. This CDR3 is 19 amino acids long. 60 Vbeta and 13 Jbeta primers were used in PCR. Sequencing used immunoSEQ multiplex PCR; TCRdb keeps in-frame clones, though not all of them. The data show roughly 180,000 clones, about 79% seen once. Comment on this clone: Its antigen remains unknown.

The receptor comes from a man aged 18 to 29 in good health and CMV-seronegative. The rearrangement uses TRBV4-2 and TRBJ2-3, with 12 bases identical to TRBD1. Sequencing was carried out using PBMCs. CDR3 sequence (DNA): TGTGCCAGCAGCCAAGAGCAGACCCCGGGACAGGGGGCAGCAGATACGCAGTATTTT. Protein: CASSQEQTPGQGAADTQYF.